Presented here are 12 T cell receptor beta chains from one specimen sequenced in a study of Ad26.COV2.S vaccination and SARS-CoV-2 variants. Treatment here: roughly 19 received Ad26.COV2.S at low or high dose, single or two shots; about 5 received placebo; per-sample allocation not given. The investigators took samples on day 63 after the first vaccine or placebo injection. Clones were read by immunoSEQ multiplex PCR, and TCRdb kept only the in-frame ones, dropping some. Among fewer than 300,000 clones listed, approximately 89% were seen once. Specimen: peripheral blood, collected in a trial of Ad26.COV2.S vaccine versus placebo. The receptors come from a person between 18 and 60 years old who received the Ad26.COV2.S COVID-19 vaccine or a placebo.

This rearrangement joins TRBV2 to TRBJ2-5, with D unclear. Trimming cost V 6 bases and J 5 bases, with 10 bases left between them. The CDR3 has 12 residues. Germline CDR1 SNHLY, CDR2 FYNNEI. CDR3 protein: CASSPGQETQYF. CDR3 DNA sequence: TGTGCCAGCAGCCCCGGCCAGGAGACCCAGTACTTC.

This chain uses TRBV18 with TRBJ2-7; 7 nucleotides align to TRBD2. This CDR3 is 16 amino acids long. V shed 3 bases and J 1 base; nucleotides not matched to a gene: 9. Per the germline V gene, CDR1 is KGHSH and CDR2 is LQKENI. In DNA form, the CDR3 reads TGTGCCAGCTCACCCCTCGGAGGCGGGGGATCCTACGAGCAGTACTTC. Translating it yields CASSPLGGGGSYEQYF.

The chain is built from TRBV15 and TRBJ2-2, with D perhaps TRBD1 or TRBD2 (5 bases each). Between the trimmed V and J ends, which lost 8 bases and 0 bases, there was a span of 10 bases. The length of the CDR3 is 14 residues. Germline assignment: CDR1 LNHNV and CDR2 YYDKDF (reference sequence). The CDR3 is CATRDGSNTGELFF. In DNA form, the CDR3 reads TGTGCCACCCGGGACGGGTCGAACACCGGGGAGCTGTTTTTT.

The chain employs TRBV18 and TRBJ1-5; perhaps TRBD1 as D (5 bases). Per the germline V gene, CDR1 is KGHSH and CDR2 is LQKENI. CDR3 length equals 14 residues. Between the trimmed V and J ends, which lost 5 bases and 5 bases, there was a span of 13 bases. The DNA of the CDR3 is TGTGCCAGCTCAACCAGGGCCTGGGATCAGCCCCAGCATTTT. Translating gives CASSTRAWDQPQHF.

J is TRBJ1-1 and V is TRBV28; TRBD1 is a possible D gene (5 bases). The CDR3 loop spans 15 amino acids. Germline lookup yields CDR1 MDHEN and CDR2 SYDVKM. Trimming stripped 2 bases from V and 8 bases from J, with 18 bases between. CDR3 region: CASSLGASGQIEAFF. The CDR3 DNA follows: TGTGCCAGCAGTTTAGGTGCCTCCGGACAAATCGAAGCTTTCTTT.

The chain recombines TRBV7-6 with TRBJ2-5; 7 bases line up with TRBD1. The CDR3 is 14 amino acids. V lost 5 bases, J lost 5 bases, and 8 bases stayed unmatched. Germline loops: CDR1 SGHVS, CDR2 FNYEAQ. CDR3 DNA: TGTGCCAGCAGCCTCAGGACAGGCCGCGAGACCCAGTACTTC. Translating it yields CASSLRTGRETQYF.

V usage is TRBV5-4 and J usage is TRBJ1-5; D gene unclear. V lost 4 bases to trimming and J lost 0 bases, with 11 bases between them. The CDR3 is made up of 15 amino acids. Germline CDR1 is SGHNT and CDR2 is YYREEE (reference sequence). The CDR3: CASSPGPYSNQPQHF. The CDR3 DNA reads TGTGCCAGCAGCCCTGGGCCTTATAGCAATCAGCCCCAGCATTTT.

This chain connects TRBV7-9 to TRBJ2-1, with D maybe TRBD1 (5 bases). Trimming shortened V by 3 bases and J by 3 bases, and 12 bases separated the two germline ends. The CDR3 is made up of 15 amino acids. From germline, CDR1 is SEHNR and CDR2 FQNEAQ (reference sequence). The CDR3 DNA follows: TGTGCCAGCAGCTTCCGCAGGGTGGGCTACAATGAGCAGTTCTTC. It codes for CASSFRRVGYNEQFF.

V is TRBV6-5 and J is TRBJ2-7; D is ambiguous. Germline values: CDR1 MNHEY, CDR2 SVGAGI. V was shortened by 6 bases and J by 2 bases, with 14 bases between the two germline ends. CDR3 length: 14 residues. CDR3 sequence: CASRVAASTYEQYF. DNA of the CDR3: TGTGCCAGCAGGGTGGCAGCTTCCACCTACGAGCAGTACTTC.

In nucleotides, the CDR3 is TGTGCCAGCATCCTGGGAAAGGGGACTGAGCAGTTCTTC. Translated, it gives CASILGKGTEQFF. This sequence joins TRBV7-9 and TRBJ2-1; D possibly matches TRBD1 or TRBD2 (5 bases each). This CDR3 comprises 13 residues. V lost 7 bases to trimming and J lost 9 bases, with 16 bases between them. Germline CDR1 and CDR2: SEHNR and FQNEAQ (reference sequence).

The V call is TRBV15, the J call TRBJ1-5; unclear D gene. CDR3 length: 12 residues. Per the germline V gene, CDR1 is LNHNV and CDR2 is YYDKDF (reference sequence). Trimming stripped 0 bases from V and 9 bases from J, with 6 bases between. DNA for the CDR3: TGTGCCACCAGCAGAGATCGCGGGCCCCAGCATTTT. This codes for CATSRDRGPQHF.

The chain joins TRBV10-1 to TRBJ2-1, with 11 bases identical to TRBD2. This CDR3 spans 16 amino acids. Trimming at V came to 7 bases and at J to 9 bases, leaving 14 bases not matched to a gene. CDR1 is WNHNN and CDR2 is SYGVQD in the germline V gene (reference sequence). In DNA form, the CDR3 reads TGCGCCAGCAAAACTAGCGGGAGTTCCCCCTATCGTGAGCAGTTCTTC. Translating it yields CASKTSGSSPYREQFF.